The 17 T cell receptor beta chains below come from one sample, sequenced in a study of shared clonotypes between healthy human individuals. Using immunoSEQ multiplex PCR, the repertoire was profiled, and TCRdb retains in-frame clones only, with some absent. Among roughly 520,000 clones listed, more than 95% were seen once. Sequencing was done on a sample of naive CD4+ T cells sorted from blood. Stated subset: CD45RA+ positively selected. Receptors were obtained from a woman in her 30s in good health.

The chain combines TRBV27 with TRBJ2-7; 7 bases align to TRBD1. Germline V gene lookup returns CDR1 MNHEY and CDR2 SMNVEV (reference sequence). CDR3 length: 16 amino acids. The junction had 8 bases not matched to a gene; V was cut back by 0 bases and J by 3 bases. The CDR3 loop is CASSLSGASGGYEQYF. CDR3 DNA sequence: TGTGCCAGCAGTTTATCTGGGGCGTCAGGGGGCTACGAGCAGTACTTC.

The genes are TRBV4-2 and TRBJ2-2; D call uncertain. V was pared by 4 bases and J by 6 bases, with 12 bases between. This CDR3 is built from 14 residues. Germline loops: CDR1 LGHNA, CDR2 YNFKEQ. The CDR3 DNA reads as TGTGCCAGCAGCCCGTTTGTTGGCGCCGGGGAGCTGTTTTTT. Its protein is CASSPFVGAGELFF.

This chain joins TRBV6-5 and TRBJ2-7; D may correspond to TRBD1 or TRBD2 (5 bases each). Trimming removed 6 bases from V and 7 bases from J, with 16 bases in between. Germline CDR1 MNHEY, CDR2 SVGAGI. This CDR3 comprises 13 residues. Here the CDR3 DNA reads TGTGCCAGCAGACCGGGACCTCGTAGGGAGCAGTACTTC. It codes for CASRPGPRREQYF.

This sequence joins TRBV6-1 and TRBJ1-2; D uncertain. Germline V gene sequence: CDR1 MNHNS, CDR2 SASEGT. V lost 2 bases and J 0 bases, leaving 16 bases between the germline ends. This CDR3 comprises 17 residues. The DNA for the CDR3 is TGTGCCAGCAGTGAATTTCCAGGCAGAGTTGCTAACTATGGCTACACCTTC. Translating it yields CASSEFPGRVANYGYTF.

The chain joins TRBV5-5 to TRBJ2-2; D is unclear. The germline CDR1 and CDR2 sequences are SGHKS and YYEKEE (reference sequence). Trimming removed 3 bases at V and 5 bases at J, with 5 bases between. The CDR3 extends over 12 amino acids. The CDR3 here is CASSSWTGELFF. In nucleotides, the CDR3 is TGTGCCAGCAGCTCGTGGACCGGGGAGCTGTTTTTT.

The chain employs TRBV6-5 and TRBJ2-5, with D tentatively TRBD1 (5 bases). The CDR3 length is 16 residues. Trimming shortened V by 2 bases and J by 5 bases, and 18 bases separated the two germline ends. Looked up from germline, CDR1 is MNHEY and CDR2 is SVGAGI. The CDR3 here is CASSYVRGTPKETQYF. The DNA of the CDR3 is TGTGCCAGCAGTTACGTAAGGGGAACCCCGAAGGAGACCCAGTACTTC.

V usage is TRBV7-2 and J usage is TRBJ1-2; 8 nucleotides agree with TRBD1. The germline gives CDR1 SGHTA, CDR2 FQGNSA. This CDR3 contains 14 residues. With V trimmed by 6 bases and J by 0 bases, 3 bases remained unmatched. The CDR3 sequence: CASRPGGSNYGYTF. In DNA form, the CDR3 reads TGTGCCAGCAGACCAGGGGGCTCTAACTATGGCTACACCTTC. The complete variable domain, with remaining parts taken from reference TRBV7-2 and TRBJ1-2, reads GAGVSQSPSNKVTEKGKDVELRCDPISGHTALYWYRQSLGQGLEFLIYFQGNSAPDKSGLPSDRFSAERTGGSVSTLTIQRTQQEDSAVYLCASRPGGSNYGYTFGSGTRLTVV.

This chain connects TRBV5-8 to TRBJ2-1, with 8 bases matching TRBD1. Unmatched junction bases numbered 2, after V lost 2 bases and J lost 4 bases. This CDR3 has 14 amino acids. The germline V gene has CDR1 SGHTS and CDR2 YDEGEE. The CDR3 sequence is CASSFRGLYNEQFF. CDR3 nucleotide sequence: TGTGCCAGCAGCTTCAGGGGGCTGTACAATGAGCAGTTCTTC.

This rearrangement joins TRBV19 to TRBJ1-5; D might be TRBD1 (6 bases). The CDR3 sequence is 15 residues long. CDR1 and CDR2 (germline): LNHDA, SQIVND (reference sequence). V was trimmed by 3 bases and J by 2 bases, leaving 11 bases between them. The CDR3 DNA is TGTGCCAGTAGTATCAGGGGCGGTGGCAATCAGCCCCAGCATTTT. It translates to CASSIRGGGNQPQHF.

The gene calls are TRBV10-3 and TRBJ2-7, with no clear D. This CDR3 has 12 amino acids. CDR1 ENHRY and CDR2 SYGVKD come from the germline V gene. Trimming removed 10 bases at V and 2 bases at J, with 12 bases between. For the CDR3, the DNA is TGTGCCACCCAATCCAGAACCTACGAGCAGTACTTC. Amino acids: CATQSRTYEQYF.

V and J are TRBV28 and TRBJ2-7; 10 nucleotides align to TRBD2. J lost 4 bases, V lost 6 bases, and 6 bases had no gene match. The CDR3 is 14 amino acids. Per germline, CDR1 MDHEN and CDR2 SYDVKM. CDR3 sequence (DNA): TGTGCCAGCAGAGCCCTAGCGGGAGCGTACGAGCAGTACTTC. Its translation: CASRALAGAYEQYF.

The chain combines TRBV28 with TRBJ2-1; TRBD1 or TRBD2 may be the D gene (5 bases each). Germline CDR1 MDHEN, CDR2 SYDVKM. This CDR3 is built from 12 residues. V lost 8 bases and J 8 bases, leaving 13 bases between the germline ends. CDR3 protein: CASGGVRDEQFF. The CDR3, as DNA: TGTGCCAGCGGGGGAGTGAGGGATGAGCAGTTCTTC. Full variable domain (remainder filled in from reference TRBV28 and TRBJ2-1): DVKVTQSSRYLVKRTGEKVFLECVQDMDHENMFWYRQDPGLGLRLIYFSYDVKMKEKGDIPEGYSVSREKKERFSLILESASTNQTSMYLCASGGVRDEQFFGPGTRLTVL.

This clone was counted once. The chain links TRBV7-8 to TRBJ2-5; the D gene is possibly TRBD1 (6 bases). Matching the DNA end better, TRBJ2-7 makes the J call doubtful. Germline CDR1 and CDR2: SGHVS and FQNEAQ. This CDR3 comprises 14 residues. Here the CDR3 DNA reads TGTGCCAGCAGCTTAGCGGGACAAGACTACGAGCAGTACTTC. The encoded protein is CASSLAGQDYEQYF.

This chain joins TRBV27 and TRBJ2-7; TRBD1 or TRBD2 may be the D gene (6 bases each). Trimming pared 4 bases from V and 2 bases from J, leaving 9 bases between. The CDR3 spans 13 residues. The germline CDR1 and CDR2 sequences are MNHEY and SMNVEV (reference sequence). The CDR3 bases are TGTGCCAGCAGTTCCGGGGGCGCCTACGAGCAGTACTTC. It codes for CASSSGGAYEQYF.

The chain carries TRBV10-1 and TRBJ2-5; possible D gene TRBD2, 5 bases. CDR1 is WNHNN and CDR2 is SYGVQD in the germline V gene (reference sequence). Between the trimmed V and J ends, which lost 4 bases and 1 base, there was a span of 16 bases. CDR3 size: 16 residues. CDR3 sequence (DNA): TGCGCCAGCAGTGGTGGTTCGGGGAGTGGCCAAGAGACCCAGTACTTC. Its translation is CASSGGSGSGQETQYF.

This clone came up once. The rearrangement uses TRBV7-7 and TRBJ2-3; 7 nucleotides line up with TRBD2. Trimming cost V 4 bases and J 4 bases; bases outside gene matches: 5. The CDR3 length is 14 residues. From germline, CDR1 is SSHAT and CDR2 FNYEAQ (reference sequence). CDR3 sequence: CASSSSGISDTQYF. The CDR3, as DNA: TGTGCCAGCAGCTCGAGCGGGATCTCAGATACGCAGTATTTT.

The genes are TRBV27 and TRBJ1-5, with D hard to call. V was clipped by 2 bases and J by 4 bases, with 9 bases between them. Germline V CDR1 and CDR2: MNHEY, SMNVEV (reference sequence). This CDR3 contains 14 residues. The CDR3 region is CASSLEAGNQPQHF. Here the CDR3 DNA reads TGTGCCAGCAGTTTAGAGGCGGGAAATCAGCCCCAGCATTTT.